This TCR beta chain was retrieved from a study of regulatory T cells in long-lasting Graves disease. This CDR3 spans 16 amino acids. The V gene end was trimmed by 3 bases and the J gene end by 3 bases; junction bases not matched to a gene: 10. Germline V gene lookup returns CDR1 SGHDN and CDR2 FVKESK. Sequencing libraries for TCR beta were prepared with iRepertoire HTBI primers and Arm-PCR of CDR3 regions. TCRdb ran MiXCR on the multiplex PCR reads and lists one entry per CDR3 protein. The sample records under 450,000 distinct CDR3 sequences, approximately 12% being singletons. A few counts support this clonotype. Sample time point: newly diagnosed GD, antithyroid drugs for less than 3 months. The TCR library was prepared using RNA isolated from PBMCs. These data were also filed under a second study, of T cells in Graves' hyperthyroidism and ophthalmopathy.

The chain joins TRBV14 to TRBJ1-1; TRBD1 matches 7 bases. This receptor was identified in a woman under 30 with Graves disease. This material consisted of peripheral blood mononuclear cells (PBMCs), taken at new diagnosis, from a patient treated with antithyroid drugs. The CDR3 sequence is CASSHITGELYTEAFF. CDR3 DNA: TGTGCCAGCAGCCATATAACAGGGGAATTGTACACTGAAGCTTTCTTT.